This T cell receptor (beta chain) is drawn from a study of blood T cell repertoires in COVID-19. Study-wide context: There were acute and convalescent COVID-19 samples, and they came from the United States, Italy and Spain.

Source study methods: Reference gene primer amplification gave estimated nucleated cell counts. Clones were sequenced by immunoSEQ multiplex PCR, and TCRdb holds only the in-frame ones, with some missing. The DNA was the basis for D and trimming; V, J and clone size are from that table. The sample carries 340,000 or so clones, 80% to 90% recorded once. The sequencing input was peripheral blood. The clonotype originates from a man aged 50 to 59 with active or convalescent COVID-19.

CDR3 nucleotides: TGTGCCAGCAGCCAAGAGCTTGGGCCGTATAGCAATCAGCCCCAGCATTTT. Protein sequence: CASSQELGPYSNQPQHF. The chain has TRBV3-1 (or the pseudogene TRBV3-2) and TRBJ1-5; D not resolved. The V gene lost 0 bases and the J gene lost 0 bases, with 12 bases spanning the gap. The CDR3 extends over 17 amino acids. Germline CDR1 reads LGHDT; CDR2 reads YNNKEL (reference sequence).